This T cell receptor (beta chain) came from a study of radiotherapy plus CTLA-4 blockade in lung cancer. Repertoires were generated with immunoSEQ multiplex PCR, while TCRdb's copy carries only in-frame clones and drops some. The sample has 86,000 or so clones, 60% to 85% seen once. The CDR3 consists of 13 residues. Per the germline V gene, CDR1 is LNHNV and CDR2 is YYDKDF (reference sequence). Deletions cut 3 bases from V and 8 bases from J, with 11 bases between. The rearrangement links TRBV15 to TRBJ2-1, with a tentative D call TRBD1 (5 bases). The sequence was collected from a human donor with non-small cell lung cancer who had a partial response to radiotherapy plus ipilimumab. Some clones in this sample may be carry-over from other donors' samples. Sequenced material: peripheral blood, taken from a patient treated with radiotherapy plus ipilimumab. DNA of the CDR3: TGTGCCACCAGCAGGTTTGGGGCAGATGAGCAGTTCTTC. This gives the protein CATSRFGADEQFF.